This TCR beta chain was obtained from a study of PD-L1 blockade in urothelial cancer. The overall study: Analysis of blood occurred 3 weeks (second dose) and 6 weeks after treatment start. When blood samples were assessed, the median T cell count was 120,000 to 150,000.

Pretreatment sampling and on-treatment sampling together yielded between 1 and 8 samples for each patient. Trimming removed 0 bases from V and 6 bases from J, with 11 bases in between. This CDR3 contains 13 residues. Per the germline V gene, CDR1 is GTSNPN and CDR2 is SVGIG (reference sequence). TCRdb keeps only in-frame clones here, not all; method: immunoSEQ multiplex PCR. Altogether approximately 32,000 clones are present, around 80% being singletons, with the ten largest covering approximately 3.4%. Sequenced material: PBMCs, taken around atezolizumab (anti-PD-L1) treatment. J is TRBJ1-1 and V is TRBV30; D not certain. This receptor was obtained from a man in his 70s with urothelial cancer. The CDR3 region is CAWSVFRRAEAFF. CDR3 nucleotide sequence: TGTGCCTGGAGTGTTTTTAGGCGGGCTGAAGCTTTCTTT.